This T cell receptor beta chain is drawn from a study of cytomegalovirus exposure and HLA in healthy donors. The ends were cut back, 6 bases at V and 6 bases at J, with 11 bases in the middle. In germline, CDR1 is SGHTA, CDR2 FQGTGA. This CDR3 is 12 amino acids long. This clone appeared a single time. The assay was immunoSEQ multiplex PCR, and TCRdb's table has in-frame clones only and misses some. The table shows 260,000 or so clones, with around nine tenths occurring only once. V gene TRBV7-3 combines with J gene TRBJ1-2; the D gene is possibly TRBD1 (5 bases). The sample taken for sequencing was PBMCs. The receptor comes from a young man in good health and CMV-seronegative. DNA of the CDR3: TGTGCCAGCAGTCCGGCGGGGGATGGCTACACCTTC. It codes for CASSPAGDGYTF.